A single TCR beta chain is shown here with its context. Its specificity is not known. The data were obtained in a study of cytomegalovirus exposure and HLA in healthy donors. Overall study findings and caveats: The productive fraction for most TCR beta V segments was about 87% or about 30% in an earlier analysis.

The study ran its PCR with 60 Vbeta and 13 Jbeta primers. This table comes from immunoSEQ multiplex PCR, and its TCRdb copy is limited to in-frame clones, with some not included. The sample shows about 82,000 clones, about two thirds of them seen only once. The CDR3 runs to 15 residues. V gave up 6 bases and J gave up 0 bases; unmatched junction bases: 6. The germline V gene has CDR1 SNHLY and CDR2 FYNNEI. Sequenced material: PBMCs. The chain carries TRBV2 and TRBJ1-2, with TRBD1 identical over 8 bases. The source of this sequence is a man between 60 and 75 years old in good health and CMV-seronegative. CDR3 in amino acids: CASRQRTGTNYGYTF. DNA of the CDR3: TGTGCCAGCAGGCAAAGGACAGGGACTAACTATGGCTACACCTTC.